The clone carrying this TCR beta chain was recorded at least ten times. The antigen is undetermined. TCRdb analysed the 5' RACE reads with MiXCR anew, one entry per CDR3 protein. Of about 14,000 distinct CDR3 sequences listed, approximately 19% are singletons. The data stem from a study of T-cell memory formation after mild COVID-19. Whole-study results and caveats: Day 15 to 85 contractors were CD4/CD8 balanced; later expanders leaned CD4+.

The CDR3 consists of 16 residues. V was pared by 3 bases and J by 0 bases, with 5 bases of the junction left unmatched. Germline CDR1 and CDR2: MNHEY and SMNVEV (reference sequence). The source is an adult woman who had mild COVID-19 (a few samples of this study predate the infection). Cell type and time point are not known. The sequenced sample was PBMCs or a T cell subset sorted from them (not recorded which). The chain uses TRBV27 and TRBJ2-7, with 10 bases fitting TRBD2. The DNA of the CDR3 is TGTGCCAGCAGTTTCCTAGCGGGGGTGAGCTCCTACGAGCAGTACTTC. Protein sequence: CASSFLAGVSSYEQYF.